This T cell receptor beta chain was sequenced for a study of CD8+CD57+ T cells in acquired aplastic anemia. Study-wide context: Sorted CD4+ and CD8+ cells gave a mean 3.2 ug DNA, range about 0.19 to 27.4 ug.

Study findings and constraints: Any difference that existed in CD8+ Simpson's diversity between patients and controls was not significant.

The CDR3 sequence is 14 residues long. Germline CDR1 and CDR2: LGHNA and YNFKEQ. Patients chosen for sequencing had CD8+CD57+ cells that had expanded, as shown by flow cytometry. Each of the patients presented with severe acquired aplastic anemia. By the time of blood sampling, patients had still received no therapy. Genomic DNA templated the TCR beta VDJ and CDR3 profiling. TCRdb re-called the reads through MiXCR, storing one row per CDR3 protein. The repertoire has about half a million distinct CDR3 sequences, around 30% of them found once; the top ten carry less than 0.85%. Comments on this clonotype: The antigen is not known. The junction differs from germline at one of its ends, possibly a read error.

The receptor's source is a human donor with aplastic anemia. Sequenced: sorted CD4+, CD8+, or CD8+CD57+ T cells (not recorded which) from PBMCs. The chain links TRBV4-2 to TRBJ2-7; D gene uncertain. CDR3 protein: CASGQEAATYEQYF. DNA for the CDR3: TGTGCCAGCGGCCAGGAAGCAGCCACCTACGAGCAGTACTTC.